This T cell receptor beta chain emerged from a study of molecular identifiers for immune sequencing clone quantification. Study-level information: Five portions were made in replicates from RNA of roughly 20,000 or 100,000 naive CD8 cells, and four underwent sequencing.

TCRdb re-derived calls from the PCR reads in MiXCR, one entry per CDR3 protein. The sample yields approximately 670,000 distinct CDR3 sequences, nearly 20% seen once. Investigators produced naive CD8 libraries from roughly 20,000 to 1,000,000 sorted cells, drawing on 10%, 30% or 50% RNA. V lost 3 bases to trimming and J lost 1 base; unmatched junction nucleotides: 2. Per the germline V gene, CDR1 is MDHEN and CDR2 is SYDVKM. This CDR3 contains 17 residues. This TCR derives from a human donor in good health. Some libraries in this study had Jurkat cell RNA spiked in. The chain carries TRBV28 and TRBJ2-5; 16 bases align to TRBD2. Specimen: naive CD8+ T cells from blood, with Jurkat cell RNA spiked in. Indicated subset: FACS-sorted CD8+CD4-CCR7+CD45RA+ naive T cells. The CDR3 loop reads CASSFGTSGRAQETQYF. In DNA, the CDR3 is TGTGCCAGCAGTTTTGGGACTAGCGGGAGGGCCCAAGAGACCCAGTACTTC. The full variable domain, in which reference TRBV28 and TRBJ2-5 provide the parts outside the CDR3, is DVKVTQSSRYLVKRTGEKVFLECVQDMDHENMFWYRQDPGLGLRLIYFSYDVKMKEKGDIPEGYSVSREKKERFSLILESASTNQTSMYLCASSFGTSGRAQETQYFGPGTRLLVL.